Listed here are 5 T cell receptor beta chains from one sample, sequenced in a study of chemoradiotherapy in HPV16-positive cancers. Here immunoSEQ multiplex PCR was the method, and the copy in TCRdb shows in-frame clones only, minus some. Among about 7,600 clones listed, about four fifths were seen once. Sequencing used blood, obtained from a patient who underwent chemoradiotherapy. These receptors originate from a human donor with HPV-associated anogenital cancer.

The chain joins TRBV2 to TRBJ2-7; D gene unclear. V lost 4 bases and J 7 bases, leaving 8 bases between the germline ends. Germline-derived CDR1 and CDR2 are SNHLY and FYNNEI. This CDR3 contains 11 residues. The CDR3 is CASSVWDEQYF. The CDR3 bases are TGTGCCAGCAGTGTATGGGATGAGCAGTACTTC.

This chain links TRBV4-3 with TRBJ1-2; perhaps TRBD1 as D (5 bases). The V gene lost 0 bases and the J gene lost 2 bases, with 13 bases spanning the gap. Germline V lookup: CDR1 LGHNA, CDR2 YSLEER. The CDR3 covers 16 residues. Written as DNA, the CDR3 is TGCGCCAGCAGCCAAGAGACCAGGGTAATCAACTATGGCTACACCTTC. Encoded protein: CASSQETRVINYGYTF.

The chain uses TRBV6-1 and TRBJ1-3; D is uncertain. The CDR3 has 17 residues. V was clipped by 3 bases and J by 3 bases, with 18 bases between them. The germline V gene has CDR1 MNHNS and CDR2 SASEGT. The CDR3 DNA follows: TGTGCCAGCAGTGACACGTGGGCCTCGGGTTATGGAAACACCATATATTTT. This gives the protein CASSDTWASGYGNTIYF.

V usage is TRBV11-2 and J usage is TRBJ2-6; no definite D call. V gave up 5 bases and J gave up 0 bases, with 11 bases separating them. Germline values: CDR1 SGHAT, CDR2 FQNNGV. The CDR3 extends over 16 amino acids. CDR3 bases: TGTGCCAGCAGCCCACCCCAACTCTCTGGGGCCAACGTCCTGACTTTC. This codes for CASSPPQLSGANVLTF.

The chain combines TRBV7-9 with TRBJ2-5, with a possible D match to TRBD2 (7 bases). The germline gives CDR1 SEHNR, CDR2 FQNEAQ (reference sequence). The CDR3 length is 17 residues. V was shortened by 5 bases and J by 5 bases, with 24 bases between the two germline ends. CDR3 sequence: CASSLMGGGQPGETQYF. CDR3 nucleotides: TGTGCCAGCAGCCTAATGGGGGGGGGCCAACCGGGGGAGACCCAGTACTTC.